This T cell receptor (beta chain) was captured in a study of beta chain features in type 1 diabetes. Overall study findings and caveats: When Type 1 diabetes patients were examined, their TCRB CDR3s proved moderately but significantly shorter in all four CD4+ subsets.

Expressed TCRB transcripts were sequenced after all isolated RNA was converted to cDNA. Measured with immunoSEQ multiplex PCR; TCRdb has only the in-frame clones, and not every one. This sample yields 200,000 to 300,000 clones, of which 11% to 15% are seen a single time; about 0.019% belongs to the top ten. The germline V gene encodes CDR1 MNHNY and CDR2 SVGAGI (reference sequence). The ends were cut back, 5 bases at V and 6 bases at J, with 8 bases in the middle. The CDR3 spans 13 residues. This clone was recorded a few times. Its antigen is currently unknown. Input material: naive CD4+ T cells from blood. V and J are TRBV6-6 and TRBJ1-6; D might be TRBD1 (5 bases). The receptor's source is a man aged 25-40 years with type 1 diabetes. CDR3 coding DNA: TGTGCCAGCAGTGGGCAGGGTAATTCACCCCTCCACTTT. Its protein product is CASSGQGNSPLHF.